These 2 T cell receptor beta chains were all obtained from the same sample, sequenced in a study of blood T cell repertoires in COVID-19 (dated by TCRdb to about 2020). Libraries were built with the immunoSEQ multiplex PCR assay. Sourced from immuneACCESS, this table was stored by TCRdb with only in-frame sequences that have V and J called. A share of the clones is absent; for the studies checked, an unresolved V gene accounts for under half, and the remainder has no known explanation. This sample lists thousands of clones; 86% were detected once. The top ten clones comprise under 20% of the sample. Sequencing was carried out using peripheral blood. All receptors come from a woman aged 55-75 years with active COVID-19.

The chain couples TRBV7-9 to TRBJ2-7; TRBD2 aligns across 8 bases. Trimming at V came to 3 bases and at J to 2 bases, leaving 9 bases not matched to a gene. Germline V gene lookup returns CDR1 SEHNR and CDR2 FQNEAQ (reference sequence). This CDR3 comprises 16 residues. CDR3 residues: CASSLFGGESPYEQYF. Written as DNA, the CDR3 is TGTGCCAGCAGCTTGTTCGGGGGGGAAAGCCCCTACGAGCAGTACTTC.

In nucleotides, the CDR3 is TGTGCCAGTAGTATCGGGACAGGCTCTTACAATGAGCAGTTCTTC. This gives the protein CASSIGTGSYNEQFF. The V gene is TRBV19, the J gene TRBJ2-1; 8 nucleotides align to TRBD1. The V gene's germline CDR1 is LNHDA and CDR2 SQIVND (reference sequence). Trimming took 3 bases from V and 4 from J; bases not matched to a gene: 5. The CDR3 extends over 15 amino acids.